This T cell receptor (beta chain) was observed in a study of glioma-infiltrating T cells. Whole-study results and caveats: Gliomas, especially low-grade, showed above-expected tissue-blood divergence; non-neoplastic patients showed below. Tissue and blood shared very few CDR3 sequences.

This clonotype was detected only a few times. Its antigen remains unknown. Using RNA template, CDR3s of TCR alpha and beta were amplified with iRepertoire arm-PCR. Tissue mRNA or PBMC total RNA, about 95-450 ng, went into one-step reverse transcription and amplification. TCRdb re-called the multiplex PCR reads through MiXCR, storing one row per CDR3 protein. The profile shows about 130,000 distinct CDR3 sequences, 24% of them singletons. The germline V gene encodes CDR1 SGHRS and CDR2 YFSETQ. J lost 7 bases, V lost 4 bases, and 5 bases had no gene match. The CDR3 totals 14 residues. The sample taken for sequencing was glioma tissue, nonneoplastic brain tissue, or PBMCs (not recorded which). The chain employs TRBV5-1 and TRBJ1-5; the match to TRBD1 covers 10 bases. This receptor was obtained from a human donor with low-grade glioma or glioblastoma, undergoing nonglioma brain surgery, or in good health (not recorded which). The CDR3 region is CASSTGQGVQPQHF. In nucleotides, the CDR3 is TGCGCCAGCAGCACCGGACAGGGGGTACAGCCCCAGCATTTT.